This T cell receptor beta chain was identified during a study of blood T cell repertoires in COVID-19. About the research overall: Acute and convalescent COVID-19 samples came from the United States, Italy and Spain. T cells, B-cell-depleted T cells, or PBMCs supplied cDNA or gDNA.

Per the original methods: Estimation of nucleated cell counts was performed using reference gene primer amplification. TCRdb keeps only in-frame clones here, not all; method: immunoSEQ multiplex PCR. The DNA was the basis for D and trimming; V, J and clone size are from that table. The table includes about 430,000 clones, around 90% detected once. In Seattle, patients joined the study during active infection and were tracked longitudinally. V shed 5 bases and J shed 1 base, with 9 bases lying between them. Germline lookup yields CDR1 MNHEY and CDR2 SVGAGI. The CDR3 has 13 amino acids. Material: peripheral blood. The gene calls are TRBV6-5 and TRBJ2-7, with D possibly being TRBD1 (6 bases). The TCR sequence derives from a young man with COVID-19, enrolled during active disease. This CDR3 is CASSRTESYEQYF. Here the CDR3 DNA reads TGTGCCAGCAGTAGGACAGAATCCTACGAGCAGTACTTC.